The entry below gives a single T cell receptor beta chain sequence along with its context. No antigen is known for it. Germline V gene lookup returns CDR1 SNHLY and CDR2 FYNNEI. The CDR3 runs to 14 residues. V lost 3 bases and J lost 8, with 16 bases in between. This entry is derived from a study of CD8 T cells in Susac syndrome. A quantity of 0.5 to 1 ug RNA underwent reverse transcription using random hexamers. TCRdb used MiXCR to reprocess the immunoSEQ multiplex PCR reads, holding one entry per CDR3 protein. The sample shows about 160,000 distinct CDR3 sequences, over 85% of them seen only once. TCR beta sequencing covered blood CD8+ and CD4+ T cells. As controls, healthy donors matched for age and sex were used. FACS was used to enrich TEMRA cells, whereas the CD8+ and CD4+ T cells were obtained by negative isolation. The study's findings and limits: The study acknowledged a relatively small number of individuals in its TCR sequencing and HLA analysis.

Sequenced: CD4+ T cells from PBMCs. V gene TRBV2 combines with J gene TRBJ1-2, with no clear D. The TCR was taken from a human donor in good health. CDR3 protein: CASSDDGVRGGYTF. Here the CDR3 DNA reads TGTGCCAGCAGTGACGATGGGGTTCGCGGGGGCTACACCTTC. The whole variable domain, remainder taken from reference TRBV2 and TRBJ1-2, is EPEVTQTPSHQVTQMGQEVILRCVPISNHLYFYWYRQILGQKVEFLVSFYNNEISEKSEIFDDQFSVERPDGSNFTLKIRSTKLEDSAMYFCASSDDGVRGGYTFGSGTRLTVV.